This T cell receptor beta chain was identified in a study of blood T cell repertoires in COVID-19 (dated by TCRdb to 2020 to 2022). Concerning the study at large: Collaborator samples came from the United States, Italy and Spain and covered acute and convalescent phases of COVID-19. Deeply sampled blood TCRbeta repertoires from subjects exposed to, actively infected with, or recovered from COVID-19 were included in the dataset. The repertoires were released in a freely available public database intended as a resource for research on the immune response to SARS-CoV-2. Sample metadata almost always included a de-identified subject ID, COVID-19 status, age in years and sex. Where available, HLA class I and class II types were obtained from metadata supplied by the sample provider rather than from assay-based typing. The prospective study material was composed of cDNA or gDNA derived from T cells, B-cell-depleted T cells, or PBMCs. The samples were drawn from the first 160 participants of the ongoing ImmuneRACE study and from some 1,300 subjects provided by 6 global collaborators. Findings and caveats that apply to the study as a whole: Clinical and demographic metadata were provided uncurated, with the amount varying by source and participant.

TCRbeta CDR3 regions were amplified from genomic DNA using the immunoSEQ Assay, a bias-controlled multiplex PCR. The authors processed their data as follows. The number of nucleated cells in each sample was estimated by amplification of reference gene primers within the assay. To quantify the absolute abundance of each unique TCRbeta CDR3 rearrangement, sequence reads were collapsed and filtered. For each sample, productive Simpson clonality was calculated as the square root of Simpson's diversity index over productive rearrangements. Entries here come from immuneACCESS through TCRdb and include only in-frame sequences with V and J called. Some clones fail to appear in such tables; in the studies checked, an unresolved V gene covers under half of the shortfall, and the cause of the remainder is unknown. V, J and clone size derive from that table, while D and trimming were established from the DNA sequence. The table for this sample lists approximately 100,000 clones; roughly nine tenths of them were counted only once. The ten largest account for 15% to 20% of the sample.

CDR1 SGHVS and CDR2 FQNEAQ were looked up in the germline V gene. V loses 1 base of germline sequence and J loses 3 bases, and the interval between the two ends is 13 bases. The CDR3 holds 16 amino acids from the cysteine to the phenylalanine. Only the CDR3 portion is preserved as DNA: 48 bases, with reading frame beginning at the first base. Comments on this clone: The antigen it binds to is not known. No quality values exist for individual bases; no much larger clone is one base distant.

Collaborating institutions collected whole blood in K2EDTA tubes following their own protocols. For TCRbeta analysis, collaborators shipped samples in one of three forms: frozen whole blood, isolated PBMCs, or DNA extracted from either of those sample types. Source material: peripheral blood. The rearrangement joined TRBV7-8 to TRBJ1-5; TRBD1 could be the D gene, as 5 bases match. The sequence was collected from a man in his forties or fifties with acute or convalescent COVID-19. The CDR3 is CASSLVNRQFNQPQHF. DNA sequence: TGTGCCAGCAGCTTAGTCAACAGGCAGTTCAATCAGCCCCAGCATTTT.